This TCR beta chain was captured in a study of Ad26.COV2.S vaccination and SARS-CoV-2 variants. The CDR3 totals 10 residues. V shed 7 bases and J shed 15 bases, with 16 bases lying between them. CDR1 and CDR2 from the germline V gene are SQVTM and ANQGSEA. Measured with immunoSEQ multiplex PCR; TCRdb has only the in-frame clones, and not every one. Found here are about 350,000 clones, around 90% of them singletons; the top ten hold 3.9%. This receptor was identified in a human donor who had recovered from COVID-19. The chain joins TRBV29-1 to TRBJ2-1; the D is unclear. The source was peripheral blood, collected after recovery from COVID-19. The CDR3 protein is CSAEELLPFF. CDR3 bases: TGCAGCGCCGAGGAACTACTGCCGTTCTTC.